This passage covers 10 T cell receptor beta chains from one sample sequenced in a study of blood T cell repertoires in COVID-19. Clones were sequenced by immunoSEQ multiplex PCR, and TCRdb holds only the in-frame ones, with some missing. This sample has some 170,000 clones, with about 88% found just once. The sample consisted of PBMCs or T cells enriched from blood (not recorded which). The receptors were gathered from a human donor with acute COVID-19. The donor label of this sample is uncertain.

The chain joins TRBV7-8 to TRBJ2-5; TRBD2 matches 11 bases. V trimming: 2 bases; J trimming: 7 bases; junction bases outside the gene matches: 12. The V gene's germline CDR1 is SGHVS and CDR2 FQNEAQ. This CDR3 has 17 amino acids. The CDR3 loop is CASSLRMLAGGQGTQYF. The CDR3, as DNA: TGTGCCAGCAGCTTACGGATGCTAGCGGGGGGTCAGGGGACCCAGTACTTC.

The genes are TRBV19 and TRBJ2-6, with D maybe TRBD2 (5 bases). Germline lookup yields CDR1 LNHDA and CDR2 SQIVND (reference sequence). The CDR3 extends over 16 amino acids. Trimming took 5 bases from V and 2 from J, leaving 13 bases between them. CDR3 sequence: CASSWTGSTGANVLTF. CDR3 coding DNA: TGTGCCAGTAGTTGGACGGGATCGACTGGGGCCAACGTCCTGACTTTC.

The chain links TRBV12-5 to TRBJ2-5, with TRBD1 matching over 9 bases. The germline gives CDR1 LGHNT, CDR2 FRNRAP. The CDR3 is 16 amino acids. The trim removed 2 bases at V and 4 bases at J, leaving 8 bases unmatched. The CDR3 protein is CASGLRTGVFPETQYF. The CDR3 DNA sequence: TGTGCTAGTGGTTTGAGGACAGGGGTATTCCCAGAGACCCAGTACTTC.

CDR3 sequence reads: CASRQGRSYEQYF. CDR3 DNA sequence: TGCGCCAGCAGACAGGGAAGAAGCTACGAGCAGTACTTC. This rearrangement joins TRBV5-1 to TRBJ2-7; the D gene is possibly TRBD1 (6 bases). The V gene lost 5 bases and the J gene lost 3 bases, with 12 bases spanning the gap. The germline V gene has CDR1 SGHRS and CDR2 YFSETQ. This CDR3 contains 13 residues. Full variable domain (outside the CDR3, taken from reference TRBV5-1 and TRBJ2-7): KAGVTQTPRYLIKTRGQQVTLSCSPISGHRSVSWYQQTPGQGLQFLFEYFSETQRNKGNFPGRFSGRQFSNSRSEMNVSTLELGDSALYLCASRQGRSYEQYFGPGTRLTVT.

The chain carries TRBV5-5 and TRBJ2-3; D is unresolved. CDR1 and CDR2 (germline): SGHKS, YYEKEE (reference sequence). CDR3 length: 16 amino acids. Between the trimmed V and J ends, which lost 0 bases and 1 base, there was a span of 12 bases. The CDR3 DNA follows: TGTGCCAGCAGCTTGGTTCGAGCCGCGGGCACAGATACGCAGTATTTT. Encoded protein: CASSLVRAAGTDTQYF. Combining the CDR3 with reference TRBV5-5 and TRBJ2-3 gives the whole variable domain DAGVTQSPTHLIKTRGQQVTLRCSPISGHKSVSWYQQVLGQGPQFIFQYYEKEERGRGNFPDRFSARQFPNYSSELNVNALLLGDSALYLCASSLVRAAGTDTQYFGPGTRLTVL.

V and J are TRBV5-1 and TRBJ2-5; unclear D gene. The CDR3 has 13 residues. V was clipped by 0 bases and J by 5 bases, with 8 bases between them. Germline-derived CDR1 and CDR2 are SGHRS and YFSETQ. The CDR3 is CASSLESAETQYF. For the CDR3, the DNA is TGCGCCAGCAGCTTGGAAAGCGCGGAGACCCAGTACTTC.

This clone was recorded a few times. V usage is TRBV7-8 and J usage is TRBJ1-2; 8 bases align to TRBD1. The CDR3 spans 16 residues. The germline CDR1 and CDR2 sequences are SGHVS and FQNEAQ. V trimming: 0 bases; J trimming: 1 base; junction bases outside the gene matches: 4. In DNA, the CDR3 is TGTGCCAGCAGCTTAGCACAGGGGGTCGTTAACTATGGCTACACCTTC. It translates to CASSLAQGVVNYGYTF.

The CDR3 spells CAWDRGHGNTEAFF. In nucleotides, the CDR3 is TGTGCCTGGGATAGGGGACACGGGAACACTGAAGCTTTCTTT. This chain uses TRBV30 with TRBJ1-1; TRBD1 might be the D (6 bases). The ends were cut back, 5 bases at V and 1 base at J, with 14 bases in the middle. Germline assignment: CDR1 GTSNPN and CDR2 SVGIG (reference sequence). The CDR3 length is 14 residues.

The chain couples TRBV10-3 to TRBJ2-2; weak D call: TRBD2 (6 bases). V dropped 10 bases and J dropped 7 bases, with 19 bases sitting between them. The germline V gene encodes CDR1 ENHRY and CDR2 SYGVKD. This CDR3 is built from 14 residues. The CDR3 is CATIGTWGVGELFF. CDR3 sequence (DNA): TGTGCCACCATCGGGACTTGGGGTGTCGGGGAGCTGTTTTTT.

CDR3 nucleotides: TGTGCCAGCAGCCCTAGAATTCCGGGACAGGGGGAGACCCAGTACTTC. This gives the protein CASSPRIPGQGETQYF. The chain has TRBV14 and TRBJ2-5; 10 bases map to TRBD1. Germline CDR1 is SGHDN and CDR2 is FVKESK. CDR3 length: 16 residues. V dropped 4 bases and J dropped 5; count of bases not matched to a gene: 10.